This TCR beta chain comes out of a study of blood T cell repertoires in COVID-19 (dated by TCRdb to about 2020). Study-wide context: Samples from collaborators originated in the United States, Italy and Spain and spanned both the acute and convalescent phases of COVID-19. The material from the prospective study consisted of cDNA or gDNA derived from T cells, B-cell-depleted T cells, or PBMCs. Subjects who had been exposed to COVID-19, were actively infected with it, or had recovered from it provided the deeply sampled blood TCRbeta repertoires that made up the dataset. A freely available public database, intended as a resource for researchers studying the immune response to SARS-CoV-2, is where the repertoires were released. The samples were drawn from the first 160 participants of the ongoing ImmuneRACE study and from 950 to 1,500 subjects provided by 6 global collaborators. The sample metadata nearly always contained a de-identified subject ID, COVID-19 status, age in years and sex. HLA class I and class II types, where available, came from metadata supplied by the sample provider rather than from assay-based typing.

In the prospective study, participants were roughly 18 to 95 years old, resided in 25 or so geographic areas of the United States, and were enrolled through a virtual design. In the prospective study, participants were assigned to cohorts based on the clinical history participants reported in a screening survey and a study questionnaire. Each participant in the prospective study had whole blood, serum and a nasopharyngeal or oropharyngeal swab collected by mobile phlebotomists. Over a roughly 2-month period, participants in the prospective study had the option of providing additional blood draws and questionnaires. Before DNA extraction, prospective study blood samples were shipped either frozen or at room temperature. This clone has just one count. What antigen it recognizes has not been identified. No base-level quality is on record; no much larger clone is a single base apart. V is clipped by 2 bases and J by 4 bases, and the sequence between their germline boundaries is 6 bases long. Via the germline V gene, CDR1 is SGHRS and CDR2 YFSETQ. From its cysteine to its phenylalanine, the CDR3 spans 12 amino acids. Just the 36-base CDR3 DNA is kept, in frame starting at base 1.

TCRbeta CDR3 regions were amplified from genomic DNA by means of the immunoSEQ Assay, a bias-controlled multiplex PCR. Turning to the authors' computational methods: Nucleated cell counts per sample were estimated from amplification of reference gene primers within the assay. Sequence reads were collapsed and filtered to measure the absolute abundance of every unique TCRbeta CDR3 rearrangement. For each sample, productive Simpson clonality was calculated as the square root of Simpson's diversity index over productive rearrangements. The table was pulled from immuneACCESS by TCRdb, which kept in-frame rearrangements only. Such tables lose some clones; where checked, under half of the loss comes from unresolved V genes, and the rest has no known cause. That table furnishes V, J and clone size, whereas the DNA furnished D and trimming. Recorded for this sample are about 160,000 clones; around 85% of them occurred a single time. The leading ten clones occupy about 5.3% of the sample.

Findings and caveats that apply to the study as a whole: Clinical and demographic metadata were provided uncurated, with the amount varying by source and participant.

This sequence was found in a woman in her 40s with acute COVID-19. Sequences were obtained from PBMCs or T cells enriched from blood (not recorded which). The chain is assembled from TRBV5-1 and TRBJ2-5; the best D guess is TRBD2, with 5 bases matching. The CDR3: CASSFGGETQYF. The nucleotides are TGCGCCAGCAGCTTTGGAGGAGAGACCCAGTACTTC.